This T cell receptor beta chain was documented in a study of PD-L1 blockade in urothelial cancer. Study findings and constraints: Durable-benefit patients showed greater tumor-associated blood clone expansion at 3 weeks. Pretreatment clonality of the blood TCR repertoire below the median was predictive of superior survival.

The templates were synthetic TCR analogs, and they were spiked into each PCR. The assay was immunoSEQ multiplex PCR, and TCRdb's table has in-frame clones only and misses some. This table has about 88,000 clones, 85% to 95% appearing once. With regard to this clone: The antigen remains undetermined.

CDR1 is GTSNPN, CDR2 SVGIG, per germline (reference sequence). The CDR3 spans 14 residues. Trimming took 1 base from V and 0 from J, leaving 7 bases between them. Each patient gave between 1 and 8 samples of peripheral blood mononuclear cells, which were collected pretreatment and during treatment. V usage is TRBV30 and J usage is TRBJ1-5; D not resolved. This clonotype was obtained from a man aged 60 to 69 with urothelial cancer. This specimen consisted of PBMCs, obtained around atezolizumab (anti-PD-L1) treatment. The CDR3 bases are TGTGCCTGGAGTGCGGGGTATAGCAATCAGCCCCAGCATTTT. Amino acid sequence: CAWSAGYSNQPQHF.